The 24 T cell receptor beta chains listed next were all sequenced from one sample in a study of cytomegalovirus exposure and HLA in healthy donors. The PCR employed 60 Vbeta primers together with 13 Jbeta primers. The protocol was immunoSEQ multiplex PCR, while the TCRdb copy is restricted to in-frame clones and leaves out a portion. In the table there are 65,000 to 90,000 clones, under 80% of which are singletons. Sequenced input: PBMCs. These receptor sequences come from a man in his sixties in good health and CMV-seronegative.

Only one count was recorded for this clone. Sequence at one end of the junction differs from germline and may be a read error. V gene TRBV11-2 combines with J gene TRBJ2-1; 12 bases align to TRBD2. CDR3 size: 19 residues. Germline CDR1 reads SGHAT; CDR2 reads FQNNGV. CDR3 coding DNA: TGTGCCAGCAGCCCCAGACTAGCGGGGGCCCTCAGATCCTACAATGGGCAGTTCTTC. Its protein is CASSPRLAGALRSYNGQFF. Drawing the rest from reference TRBV11-2 and TRBJ2-1, the complete variable domain is EAGVAQSPRYKIIEKRQSVAFWCNPISGHATLYWYQQILGQGPKLLIQFQNNGVVDDSQLPKDRFSAERLKGVDSTLKIQPAKLEDSAVYLCASSPRLAGALRSYNGQFFGPGTRLTVL.

The chain links TRBV9 to TRBJ1-2; the D is unclear. The CDR3 spans 14 residues. CDR1 and CDR2 from the germline V gene are SGDLS and YYNGEE. Deletions cut 0 bases from V and 8 bases from J, with 14 bases between. CDR3 residues: CASSVDSGVTGYTF. CDR3 nucleotides: TGTGCCAGCAGCGTAGATAGCGGGGTGACGGGCTACACCTTC. Drawing the rest from reference TRBV9 and TRBJ1-2, the complete variable domain is DSGVTQTPKHLITATGQRVTLRCSPRSGDLSVYWYQQSLDQGLQFLIQYYNGEERAKGNILERFSAQQFPDLHSELNLSSLELGDSALYFCASSVDSGVTGYTFGSGTRLTVV.

In its sample, this clone was seen once. CDR3 in DNA: TGTGCCAGCAGTTTCGACTATGGCTACACCTTC. This sequence encodes CASSFDYGYTF. The chain combines TRBV28 with TRBJ1-2, with unresolved D. Germline CDR1 reads MDHEN; CDR2 reads SYDVKM. V was cut by 3 bases and J by 3 bases, with 2 bases left in between. CDR3 size: 11 residues.

This chain connects TRBV4-1 to TRBJ1-6, with D tentatively TRBD1 (6 bases). This CDR3 region has 16 residues. CDR1 and CDR2 from the germline V gene are MGHRA and YSYEKL. V was trimmed by 0 bases and J by 6 bases, leaving 12 bases between them. The CDR3 loop reads CASSQDIRGGNSPLHF. Written as DNA, the CDR3 is TGCGCCAGCAGCCAAGATATCAGGGGTGGTAATTCACCCCTCCACTTT.

The chain employs TRBV11-1 and TRBJ1-1; D ambiguous. The CDR3 contains 13 residues. The germline CDR1 and CDR2 sequences are SGHAT and FQDESV (reference sequence). V lost 3 bases and J lost 7, with 12 bases in between. The DNA for the CDR3 is TGTGCCAGCAGCTTTGAGGAACTCTATGAAGCTTTCTTT. Protein sequence: CASSFEELYEAFF.

The chain joins TRBV19 to TRBJ1-1; TRBD1 aligns across 10 bases. There are 16 residues in the CDR3. Trimming removed 5 bases from V and 5 bases from J; junction bases left unmatched: 11. Germline-derived CDR1 and CDR2 are LNHDA and SQIVND (reference sequence). Here the CDR3 reads CASSYGDRGVGTEAFF. Written as DNA, the CDR3 is TGTGCCAGTAGTTACGGGGACAGGGGTGTCGGTACTGAAGCTTTCTTT.

This clone was observed a handful of times. The V gene is TRBV7-8, the J gene TRBJ2-4, with TRBD2 identical over 8 bases. The germline gives CDR1 SGHVS, CDR2 FQNEAQ. The CDR3 contains 19 residues. V dropped 0 bases and J dropped 0; count of bases not matched to a gene: 10. The CDR3: CASSLAAAGALIAKNIQYF. The CDR3 bases are TGTGCCAGCAGCTTAGCGGCAGCGGGGGCCCTTATAGCCAAAAACATTCAGTACTTC.

V and J are TRBV7-9 and TRBJ1-2; TRBD1 agrees at 8 bases. The V segment lost 1 base and the J segment 8 bases; nucleotides outside the gene matches: 6. Germline values: CDR1 SEHNR, CDR2 FQNEAQ (reference sequence). The CDR3 is 14 residues long. For the CDR3, the DNA is TGTGCCAGCAGCTTAGGTCAGGGGGCGGTCGGCTACACCTTC. Translation: CASSLGQGAVGYTF.

The chain couples TRBV18 to TRBJ2-5; D call uncertain. This CDR3 has 12 amino acids. Germline CDR1 is KGHSH and CDR2 is LQKENI. V lost 4 bases to trimming and J lost 2 bases, with 5 bases between them. This chain's CDR3 is CASSQPQETQYF. CDR3 coding DNA: TGTGCCAGCTCACAGCCTCAAGAGACCCAGTACTTC. Full variable domain (missing parts from reference TRBV18 and TRBJ2-5): NAGVMQNPRHLVRRRGQEARLRCSPMKGHSHVYWYRQLPEEGLKFMVYLQKENIIDESGMPKERFSAEFPKEGPSILRIQQVVRGDSAAYFCASSQPQETQYFGPGTRLLVL.

This sequence joins TRBV5-6 and TRBJ2-1; perhaps TRBD2 as D (6 bases). This CDR3 has 15 amino acids. Trimming removed 0 bases at V and 7 bases at J, with 14 bases between. CDR1 and CDR2 (germline): SGHDT, YYEEEE. CDR3 protein: CASSLEGSGENEQFF. The CDR3 DNA follows: TGTGCCAGCAGCTTGGAGGGTAGCGGAGAAAATGAGCAGTTCTTC.

This clone showed up just a few times. The chain combines TRBV5-1 with TRBJ1-6; 8 bases fit TRBD1. This CDR3 comprises 15 residues. Germline assignment: CDR1 SGHRS and CDR2 YFSETQ. Trimming at V came to 0 bases and at J to 11 bases, leaving 7 bases not matched to a gene. Here the CDR3 DNA reads TGCGCCAGCAGCTTGGGGACAGGGTCACCGGCACCCCTCCACTTT. Translation: CASSLGTGSPAPLHF.

The chain couples TRBV19 to TRBJ2-1; TRBD2 matches 8 bases. V lost 3 bases and J lost 3; bases outside the gene matches: 16. CDR1 is LNHDA and CDR2 is SQIVND in the germline V gene (reference sequence). CDR3 length: 19 residues. The CDR3 is CASSIGGGRLVLIYNEQFF. CDR3 bases: TGTGCCAGTAGTATCGGCGGGGGGCGCCTAGTCCTAATCTACAATGAGCAGTTCTTC.

The chain carries TRBV4-1 and TRBJ2-7; TRBD2 is a possible D gene (6 bases). Germline lookup yields CDR1 MGHRA and CDR2 YSYEKL. V dropped 4 bases and J dropped 2 bases, with 12 bases sitting between them. This CDR3 has 14 residues. In nucleotides, the CDR3 is TGCGCCAGCAGCCCGGCACGGGGGACCTACGAGCAGTACTTC. It is translated as CASSPARGTYEQYF.

V is TRBV6-1 and J is TRBJ1-4, with D unclear. The V end lost 6 bases, the J end lost 0 bases, and 8 bases lay between the germline ends. Looked up from germline, CDR1 is MNHNS and CDR2 is SASEGT. This CDR3 spans 14 amino acids. DNA for the CDR3: TGTGCCAGCAGCCCAGTGGCAACTAATGAAAAACTGTTTTTT. Amino acid sequence: CASSPVATNEKLFF.

This clone appeared once. The chain has TRBV7-6 and TRBJ2-2; 7 nucleotides align to TRBD1. V shed 6 bases, J shed 4 bases, and the junction held 8 bases outside the gene matches. CDR3 size: 15 residues. Germline loops: CDR1 SGHVS, CDR2 FNYEAQ. CDR3 coding DNA: TGTGCCAGCAGGCCTCTAGGGGGCAGCACCGGGGAGCTGTTTTTT. This sequence encodes CASRPLGGSTGELFF.

The chain has TRBV18 and TRBJ2-7, with 7 bases that match TRBD1. Germline V lookup: CDR1 KGHSH, CDR2 LQKENI. V lost 3 bases, J lost 3 bases, and 2 bases stayed unmatched. The CDR3 has 13 residues. Here the CDR3 DNA reads TGTGCCAGCTCACCGGGACAGTTCTACGAGCAGTACTTC. It yields the protein CASSPGQFYEQYF.

The chain has TRBV6-4 and TRBJ2-5, with 7 bases matching TRBD1. TRBJ2-7 matches the DNA end more closely, so the J call is doubtful. Per the germline V gene, CDR1 is MRHNA and CDR2 is SNTAGT. The CDR3 loop spans 13 amino acids. CDR3: CASSVGQAYEQYF. The CDR3 coding sequence is TGTGCCAGCAGTGTCGGACAGGCTTACGAGCAGTACTTC.

The chain combines TRBV6-5 with TRBJ1-4; 7 positions agree with TRBD1. This CDR3 is 14 amino acids long. The ends lost 4 bases at V and 8 bases at J; junction bases unmatched: 7. Germline CDR1 and CDR2: MNHEY and SVGAGI. The CDR3 DNA reads TGTGCCAGCAGTTCGGGACAGACGAGAGAAAAACTGTTTTTT. Its translation: CASSSGQTREKLFF.

CDR3 in DNA: TGTGCCTGGAGTGTCCAGGCCGGGACCAAAAACATTCAGTACTTC. Its protein is CAWSVQAGTKNIQYF. J is TRBJ2-4 and V is TRBV30; perhaps TRBD2 as D (5 bases). Germline-derived CDR1 and CDR2 are GTSNPN and SVGIG (reference sequence). This CDR3 contains 15 residues. V was clipped by 0 bases and J by 2 bases, with 11 bases between them. Drawing the rest from reference TRBV30 and TRBJ2-4, the complete variable domain is SQTIHQWPATLVQPVGSPLSLECTVEGTSNPNLYWYRQAAGRGLQLLFYSVGIGQISSEVPQNLSASRPQDRQFILSSKKLLLSDSGFYLCAWSVQAGTKNIQYFGAGTRLSVL.

This clone was seen a few times. The chain has TRBV20-1 and TRBJ1-2; the D is unclear. Deletions cut 0 bases from V and 8 bases from J, with 4 bases between. The CDR3 extends over 10 amino acids. CDR1 and CDR2 (germline): DFQATT, SNEGSKA (reference sequence). The CDR3 is CSARDSGYTF. CDR3 nucleotides: TGCAGTGCTAGAGATTCAGGCTACACCTTC.

In its sample, this clone was seen a few times. This chain joins TRBV7-9 and TRBJ2-7; the D gene is possibly TRBD2 (5 bases). The V end was cut by 5 bases, the J end by 2 bases, with 10 bases between. Germline CDR1 SEHNR, CDR2 FQNEAQ (reference sequence). The CDR3 is 13 residues long. The CDR3 nucleotides read TGTGCCAGCAGCCCTCCGGAGGCCTACGAGCAGTACTTC. It encodes CASSPPEAYEQYF.

The chain joins TRBV27 to TRBJ1-4, with TRBD1 identical over 7 bases. J lost 4 bases, V lost 4 bases, and 12 bases had no gene match. Germline CDR1 and CDR2: MNHEY and SMNVEV (reference sequence). The CDR3 runs 17 residues. The CDR3 DNA reads TGTGCCAGCAGTTCTAGGGCGACAGGGTTTGGTAATGAAAAACTGTTTTTT. It yields the protein CASSSRATGFGNEKLFF.

This chain uses TRBV6-1 with TRBJ2-7, with TRBD1 matching over 8 bases. V shed 0 bases, J shed 0 bases, and the junction held 4 bases outside the gene matches. Germline CDR1 reads MNHNS; CDR2 reads SASEGT. The CDR3 consists of 16 residues. CDR3 sequence (DNA): TGTGCCAGCAGTGAAGCGGTCGGGACAGGCTCCTACGAGCAGTACTTC. Amino acid sequence: CASSEAVGTGSYEQYF.

The V and J genes are TRBV6-1 and TRBJ2-7, with D tentatively TRBD2 (6 bases). Trimming shortened V by 5 bases and J by 0 bases, and 14 bases separated the two germline ends. CDR3 length: 15 amino acids. Germline CDR1 and CDR2: MNHNS and SASEGT. The CDR3 nucleotides are TGTGCCAGCAGTCCCGATGCGGGGCGCTCCTACGAGCAGTACTTC. It encodes CASSPDAGRSYEQYF.